This entry describes one T cell receptor (beta chain). Its target is not known. The entry originates in a study of cytomegalovirus exposure and HLA in healthy donors. Findings and caveats of the study: The authors assumed roughly uniform sequencing depth across donors for presence/absence analyses.

The primer mix had 60 Vbeta and 13 Jbeta primers. The data were produced by immunoSEQ multiplex PCR, yet TCRdb's version contains in-frame clones alone and is incomplete. This table holds about 170,000 clones, roughly two thirds found once. V gave up 6 bases and J gave up 0 bases, with 9 bases separating them. This CDR3 spans 15 amino acids. Germline lookup yields CDR1 MNHEY and CDR2 SMNVEV (reference sequence). The rearrangement links TRBV27 to TRBJ1-6, with unresolved D. Sequenced material: PBMCs. The TCR originated in a woman younger than 35 in good health and CMV-seropositive. CDR3 DNA: TGTGCCAGCAGCCATACCAGCTCCTATAATTCACCCCTCCACTTT. Translating gives CASSHTSSYNSPLHF.